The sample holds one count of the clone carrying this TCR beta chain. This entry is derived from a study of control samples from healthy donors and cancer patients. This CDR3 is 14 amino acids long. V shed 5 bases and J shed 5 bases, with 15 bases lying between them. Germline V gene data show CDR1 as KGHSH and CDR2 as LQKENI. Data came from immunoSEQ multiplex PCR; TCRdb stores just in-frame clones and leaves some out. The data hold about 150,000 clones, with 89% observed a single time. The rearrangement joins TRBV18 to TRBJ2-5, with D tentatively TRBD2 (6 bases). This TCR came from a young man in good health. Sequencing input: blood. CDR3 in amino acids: CASSFRQSGETQYF. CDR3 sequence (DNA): TGTGCCAGCTCATTTAGACAGAGCGGGGAGACCCAGTACTTC.